This TCR beta chain derives from a study of human CD8 memory T cell subsets. Early memory CD8+ T cells that were CCR7+ PD-1+ TIGIT+ with exhausted-like traits constituted the TPEX cells. It was UMI-labeled 5' RACE by which the TCR beta libraries were made. TCRdb reprocessed the 5' RACE reads; each CDR3 protein has one entry and no DNA is given. The sample holds 7,200 or so distinct CDR3 sequences. The CDR3 totals 14 residues. Germline CDR1 and CDR2: SEHNR and FQNEAQ (reference sequence). The source of this sequence is a human donor in good health. This chain links TRBV7-9 with TRBJ2-7. Sequencing input: CD8+ T cells from PBMCs. CDR3 sequence reads: CASSLSGGTYEQYF.